Here is one TCR beta chain with its context. TCRdb's table, derived via immunoSEQ multiplex PCR, lists solely in-frame clones and lacks some. The sample yields 250,000 to 300,000 clones, approximately 90% seen once. CDR1 is SGHKS, CDR2 YYEKEE, per germline (reference sequence). The ends lost 4 bases at V and 4 bases at J; junction bases unmatched: 13. The CDR3 contains 16 residues. This sample was taken from a study of blood T cell repertoires in COVID-19. The sequenced sample consisted of peripheral blood. This receptor was taken from a woman in her 50s who had recovered from COVID-19. The rearrangement links TRBV5-5 to TRBJ2-5; 7 bases map to TRBD1. The chain's CDR3 is CASSPRQGPWGETQYF. The CDR3 DNA sequence: TGTGCCAGCAGCCCCCGACAGGGACCCTGGGGAGAGACCCAGTACTTC. The full variable domain, with the rest looked up from reference TRBV5-5 and TRBJ2-5, is DAGVTQSPTHLIKTRGQQVTLRCSPISGHKSVSWYQQVLGQGPQFIFQYYEKEERGRGNFPDRFSARQFPNYSSELNVNALLLGDSALYLCASSPRQGPWGETQYFGPGTRLLVL.